Following are 13 T cell receptor beta chains from one sample sequenced in a study of blood T cell repertoires in COVID-19. Repertoires were generated with immunoSEQ multiplex PCR, while TCRdb's copy carries only in-frame clones and drops some. The repertoire has approximately 75,000 clones, approximately 90% of them found once; the top ten carry 6.9%. The sequenced sample consisted of peripheral blood. The receptors shown here come from a human donor in a cohort sampled during active COVID-19.

The chain recombines TRBV7-9 with TRBJ2-7, with 8 bases aligning to TRBD1. The germline gives CDR1 SEHNR, CDR2 FQNEAQ (reference sequence). The CDR3 extends over 14 amino acids. J was trimmed by 4 bases and V by 6 bases; bases with no gene match: 8. CDR3 protein: CASSPRGRFYEQYF. The DNA of the CDR3 is TGTGCCAGCAGTCCCAGGGGGCGCTTTTACGAGCAGTACTTC.

This chain links TRBV5-1 with TRBJ2-3; weak D call: TRBD2 (6 bases). The CDR3 is 16 residues long. Germline-derived CDR1 and CDR2 are SGHRS and YFSETQ. For the CDR3, the DNA is TGCTCCCACGCGGAGGGCTACGAAGAGGTCCCAGATACGCAGTATTTT. This encodes CSHAEGYEEVPDTQYF.

This rearrangement joins TRBV6-5 to TRBJ1-1; the D gene is possibly TRBD1 (5 bases). With 6 bases removed from V and 1 base from J, the gap between germline ends came to 9 bases. The CDR3 length is 13 residues. Germline CDR1 reads MNHEY; CDR2 reads SVGAGI. CDR3 DNA sequence: TGTGCCAGCAGCAGGGTGTCGAACACTGAAGCTTTCTTT. The encoded protein is CASSRVSNTEAFF.

The chain employs TRBV5-1 and TRBJ2-3; D not certain. Trimming stripped 6 bases from V and 0 bases from J, with 8 bases between. The CDR3 is 13 residues long. Germline V gives CDR1 SGHRS, CDR2 YFSETQ. CDR3 amino acids: CASTSVSTDTQYF. The CDR3 DNA follows: TGCGCCAGCACCAGTGTAAGCACAGATACGCAGTATTTT.

V and J are TRBV30 and TRBJ2-7, with TRBD1 matching over 8 bases. The CDR3 runs 15 residues. V gave up 5 bases and J gave up 7 bases; unmatched junction bases: 16. Germline V lookup: CDR1 GTSNPN, CDR2 SVGIG (reference sequence). Here the CDR3 reads CAWSPPGGSLREQYF. CDR3 DNA: TGTGCCTGGTCCCCTCCAGGGGGCTCGCTACGGGAGCAGTACTTC.

The rearrangement uses TRBV19 and TRBJ1-4; 10 bases align to TRBD1. The CDR3 is 14 amino acids. After removal of 4 bases from V and 13 bases from J, the junction contained 9 bases not matched to a gene. CDR1 LNHDA and CDR2 SQIVND come from the germline V gene (reference sequence). The CDR3 spells CASSTGTGARGLFF. CDR3 nucleotides: TGTGCCAGTAGTACCGGGACAGGGGCTCGGGGACTGTTTTTT.

This clone was counted a single time. The CDR3 region is CASSLRVAGDNEQFF. The CDR3 region has the DNA TGTGCCAGCAGCTTACGCGTGGCGGGGGACAATGAGCAGTTCTTC. J is TRBJ2-1 and V is TRBV7-2; 7 bases are shared with TRBD2. Looked up from germline, CDR1 is SGHTA and CDR2 is FQGNSA. The CDR3 totals 15 residues. The J segment lost 5 bases and the V segment lost 2 bases, leaving 6 bases of the junction unmatched.

The rearrangement uses TRBV2 and TRBJ2-1; perhaps TRBD2 as D (7 bases). Germline assignment: CDR1 SNHLY and CDR2 FYNNEI. V was shortened by 3 bases and J by 4 bases, with 13 bases between the two germline ends. The length of the CDR3 is 15 residues. This chain's CDR3 is CASSDNGGTYNEQFF. The CDR3 nucleotides read TGTGCCAGCAGTGATAACGGGGGGACATACAATGAGCAGTTCTTC.

V and J are TRBV4-2 and TRBJ2-1, with 10 bases lining up with TRBD2. The CDR3 extends over 17 amino acids. Trimming took 1 base from V and 8 from J; bases not matched to a gene: 11. Per germline, CDR1 LGHNA and CDR2 YNFKEQ. The CDR3 loop reads CASSQVASSGGGHEQFF. Written as DNA, the CDR3 is TGTGCCAGCAGCCAAGTGGCCTCGAGCGGGGGGGGACATGAGCAGTTCTTC.

CDR3 amino acids: CASSMVGGAYNEQFF. Here the CDR3 DNA reads TGTGCCAGTAGTATGGTGGGGGGGGCCTACAATGAGCAGTTCTTC. This chain links TRBV19 with TRBJ2-1; 7 bases map to TRBD2. The junction had 4 bases not matched to a gene; V was cut back by 3 bases and J by 2 bases. There are 15 residues in the CDR3. The germline gives CDR1 LNHDA, CDR2 SQIVND (reference sequence).

The chain uses TRBV7-9 and TRBJ1-2; 7 bases match TRBD1. V shed 6 bases, J shed 1 base, and the junction held 11 bases outside the gene matches. CDR3 size: 16 residues. Germline CDR1 reads SEHNR; CDR2 reads FQNEAQ (reference sequence). This CDR3 is CASSLGQAGLNYGYTF. The CDR3 nucleotides are TGTGCCAGCAGTCTCGGACAGGCGGGTCTTAACTATGGCTACACCTTC.

The V and J genes are TRBV19 and TRBJ2-7; 7 bases line up with TRBD1. J gave up 2 bases and V 6 bases, and 7 bases lay outside the gene matches. Germline V CDR1 and CDR2: LNHDA, SQIVND (reference sequence). There are 14 residues in the CDR3. CDR3 DNA sequence: TGTGCCAGTAGCGGGGACAGTCTTACCTACGAGCAGTACTTC. Protein product: CASSGDSLTYEQYF.

The chain has TRBV9 and TRBJ2-3; the match to TRBD1 covers 11 bases. J lost 0 bases, V lost 3 bases, and 3 bases had no gene match. Per germline, CDR1 SGDLS and CDR2 YYNGEE. This CDR3 spans 16 amino acids. The CDR3: CASSGRTGGSTDTQYF. CDR3 in DNA: TGTGCCAGCAGCGGACGGACAGGGGGCAGCACAGATACGCAGTATTTT.